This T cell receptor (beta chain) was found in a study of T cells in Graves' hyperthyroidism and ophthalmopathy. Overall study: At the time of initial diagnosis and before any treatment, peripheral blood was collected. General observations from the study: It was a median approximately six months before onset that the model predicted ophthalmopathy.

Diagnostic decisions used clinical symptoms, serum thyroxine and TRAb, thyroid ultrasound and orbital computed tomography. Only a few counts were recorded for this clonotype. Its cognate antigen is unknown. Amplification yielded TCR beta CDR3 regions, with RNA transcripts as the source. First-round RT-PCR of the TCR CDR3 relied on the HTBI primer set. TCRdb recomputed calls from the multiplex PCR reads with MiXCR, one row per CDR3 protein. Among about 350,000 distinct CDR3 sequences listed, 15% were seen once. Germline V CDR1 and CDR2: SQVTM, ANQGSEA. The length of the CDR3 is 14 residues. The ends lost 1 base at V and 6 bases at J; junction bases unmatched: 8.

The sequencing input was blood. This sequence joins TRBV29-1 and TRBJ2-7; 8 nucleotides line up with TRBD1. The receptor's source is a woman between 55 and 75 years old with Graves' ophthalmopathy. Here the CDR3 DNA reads TGCAGCGTTGAAGCCCCGGGACAGGCGCGCGAGCAGTACTTC. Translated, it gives CSVEAPGQAREQYF.